This T cell receptor (beta chain) appears in the sequencing data of a study of beta chain features in type 1 diabetes (dated by TCRdb to 2016 to 2018). Concerning the study at large: Mean age, gender distribution, total cell number and subset yield did not differ between patients and healthy donors. A total of about 110,000,000 sorted cells were examined across all samples, and a strong correlation was observed between cell number per subset and RNA yield. In the study, TCRB repertoires of sorted circulating CD4+ T cell subsets from recently diagnosed type 1 diabetes patients were compared with those of matched healthy donors. Naive and central memory subsets were obtained from all 30 or so donors, but regulatory and stem cell-like memory subsets were isolated from only 8 patients and roughly 8 healthy donors.

From each donor, a single peripheral blood sample of approximately 0.11 L on average was drawn into heparinised tubes. A BD FACSAria II and a panel including CD45RO, CCR7, CD25, CD127, CD95 and CD27 were used to sort naive, central memory, regulatory and stem cell-like memory CD4+ T cells. Purity was above 95% for every sorted population. Right away, PBMCs were isolated by Lymphoprep density gradient centrifugation and were stained directly, with no culture step. Samples were stained and sorted in pairs, with one healthy donor and one patient per experiment, so that batch effects were minimized. The entire isolated RNA was reverse transcribed using the High Capacity cDNA Reverse Transcription Kit, and thus expressed TCRB transcripts were sequenced. Deep immunoSEQ sequencing was applied to naive, central memory and regulatory T cell samples, giving an average of roughly 3.5 million total reads per sample. Sorted cells were lysed in RLT buffer, and RNA was extracted using DNase-treated RNeasy Micro or Mini kits according to cell number. Each cell subset was processed separately to prevent cross-contamination, with patient and healthy donor samples processed together. Using the immunoSEQ multiplex PCR, TCRB sequences were amplified from cDNA into 87-bp fragments spanning the CDR3 region. Sequencing of the amplicons was done on the Illumina HiSeq platform. For the original study's pipeline: Synthetic template baselines were used to correct PCR bias computationally, reads within Hamming distance 2 were collapsed together, and singletons that could not be merged were discarded. Reads were aligned against IMGT to assign V, D and J genes, CDR3 length and insertions or deletions at six rearrangement sites. Within each subset, clonotype counts were normalized to sorted cell number, and only after that were true diversity and Gini coefficients computed with the tcR R package. The overlap coefficient, calculated on TCRB nucleotide sequences, was used to quantify repertoire sharing. TCRdb took over this immuneACCESS table, retaining in-frame rearrangements with V and J assigned. Such tables are incomplete; in checked studies, under half of the missing clones stem from an unresolved V gene, and the remainder is unexplained. V and J calls and clone size follow that table, whereas D and trimming were derived from the DNA. A total of roughly 160,000 clones appear in this sample, about 8% of them only once. Approximately 0.87% of the sample goes to the ten largest clones.

What the work shows at the level of the full study, not this receptor alone: Sequencing cDNA rather than genomic DNA could over-represent highly expressing activated cells, although activation and CD3 levels did not differ between groups. HLA sub-analyses involved small numbers of individuals, so any influence of HLA type on TCRB rearrangement remained unresolved. Naive, central memory and regulatory TCRB repertoires appeared to be more alike among patients than among healthy donors. Fewer insertions and more nucleotide deletions at VDJ recombination sites were observed in patients with type 1 diabetes, implying thymic rearrangement abnormalities. PCR might favor shorter templates, but patient and control samples were amplified and corrected together, so any skew would affect both groups equally. A moderate but significant shortening of TCRB CDR3 length was observed in type 1 diabetes patients in all four CD4+ subsets.

This clone appeared a few times. The specificity of this receptor is unknown. Base quality data are lacking; no much larger clone is found one base away. CDR1 and CDR2, looked up from the germline V gene, are SQVTM and ANQGSEA. Spanning cysteine to phenylalanine, the CDR3 consists of 13 amino acids. Only CDR3 DNA is held: 39 bases, read in frame from base 1. Unmatched junction bases come to 3, with V trimmed by 0 bases and J by 9 bases. Sequenced input: central memory CD4+ T cells from blood. This TCR was sampled from a woman between 35 and 50 years old with type 1 diabetes. Here the chain combines TRBV29-1 and TRBJ2-1; TRBD1 lines up with 9 middle nucleotides. The nucleotide sequence is TGCAGCGTTGAAGAGATGACAGGGGGTGAGCAGTTCTTC. Its protein is CSVEEMTGGEQFF.